This T cell receptor beta chain was sequenced during a study of regulatory dendritic cells for organ transplantation. The ends lost 0 bases at V and 2 bases at J; junction bases unmatched: 5. CDR3 length equals 16 residues. CDR1 is SGHKS and CDR2 is YYEKEE in the germline V gene (reference sequence). Only in-frame clones appear in the TCRdb table, and some are missing; sequencing was by immunoSEQ multiplex PCR. The table shows some 12,000 clones, with approximately 75% occurring only once. Overall study findings and caveats: Of resting T cell subsets, memory CD8+ had the most alloreactive clonotypes. Mature dendritic cells appeared to drive more memory CD8+ clonal expansion than regulatory ones.

This clone was detected only a few times. Its specificity is not known. Sorted subsets were CFSE-labeled and cultured 4 to 6 days with allogeneic dendritic cells. FACS sorted CD4+ or CD8+ T cells into CD45RA+ naive and CD45RO+ memory. The sequence was obtained from a human donor in good health. Input material: naive CD8+ T cells from blood cultured with regulatory dendritic cells. The subset here: CD45RA+ naive T cells. The chain combines TRBV5-5 with TRBJ2-5, with 9 bases lining up with TRBD1. The DNA of the CDR3 is TGTGCCAGCAGCTTGGGGGACAGGGAAGTTCAAGAGACCCAGTACTTC. This translates into CASSLGDREVQETQYF.